The present entry profiles one T cell receptor (beta chain) with its context. Antigen specificity is unknown. This record belongs to a study of a mutant IDH1 vaccine in newly diagnosed glioma. Study summary: Vaccination followed radiotherapy alone by 4-6 weeks, or accompanied temozolomide cycles. Most patients had received both radiotherapy and temozolomide, the prior options being radiotherapy, temozolomide, or both.

The CDR3 contains 11 residues. Trimming left V 2 bases short and J 6 bases short, with 3 bases between. Germline CDR1 SGDLS, CDR2 YYNGEE. Broader study findings: Vaccine-induced immune responses occurred in roughly 93% of patients.

This sample's time point: week 5, during vaccination. Doses comprised 300 ug of mutant IDH1 20-mer peptide each, plus topical imiquimod. Profiled with immunoSEQ multiplex PCR; TCRdb holds only in-frame clones, not every one. The sample records tens of thousands of clones, 70% to 85% being singletons. The sample here was PBMCs, taken from a glioma patient whose treatment included an IDH1 peptide vaccine. This TCR derives from a man aged 35-49 years with glioma. Some clones in this sample may be carry-over from other donors' samples. This chain uses TRBV9 with TRBJ2-1, with D unresolved. The CDR3 nucleotides read TGTGCCAGCAGCGTGGCCAATGAGCAGTTCTTC. It is translated as CASSVANEQFF.